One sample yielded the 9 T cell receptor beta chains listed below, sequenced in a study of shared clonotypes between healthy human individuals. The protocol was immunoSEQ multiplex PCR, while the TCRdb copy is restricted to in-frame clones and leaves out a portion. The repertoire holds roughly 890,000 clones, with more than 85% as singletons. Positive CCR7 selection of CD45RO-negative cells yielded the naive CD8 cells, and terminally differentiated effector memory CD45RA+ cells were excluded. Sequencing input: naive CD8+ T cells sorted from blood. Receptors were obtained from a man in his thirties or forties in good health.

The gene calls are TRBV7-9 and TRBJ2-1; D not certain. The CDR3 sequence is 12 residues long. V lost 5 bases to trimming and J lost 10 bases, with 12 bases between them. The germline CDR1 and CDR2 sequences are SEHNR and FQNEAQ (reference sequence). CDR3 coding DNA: TGTGCCAGCAGCGAAGTACCTGGCGAGCAGTTCTTC. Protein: CASSEVPGEQFF.

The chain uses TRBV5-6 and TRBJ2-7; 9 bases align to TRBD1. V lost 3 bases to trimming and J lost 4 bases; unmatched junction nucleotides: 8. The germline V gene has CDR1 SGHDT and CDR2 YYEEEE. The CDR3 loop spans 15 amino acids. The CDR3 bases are TGTGCCAGCAGCTCCACGGGACAGGGTTTTTACGAGCAGTACTTC. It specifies CASSSTGQGFYEQYF.

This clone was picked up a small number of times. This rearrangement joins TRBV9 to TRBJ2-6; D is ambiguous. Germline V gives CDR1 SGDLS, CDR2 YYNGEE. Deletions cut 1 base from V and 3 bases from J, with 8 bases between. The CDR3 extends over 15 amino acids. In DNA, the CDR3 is TGTGCCAGCAGCGTACCTGGGGTTGGGGCCAACGTCCTGACTTTC. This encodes CASSVPGVGANVLTF.

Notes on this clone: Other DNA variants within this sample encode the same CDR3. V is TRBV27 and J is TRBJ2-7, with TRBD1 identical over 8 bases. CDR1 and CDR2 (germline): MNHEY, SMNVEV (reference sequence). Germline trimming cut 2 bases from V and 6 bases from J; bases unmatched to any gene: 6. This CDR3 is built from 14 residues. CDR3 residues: CASSLGQGGREQYF. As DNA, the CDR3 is TGTGCCAGCAGTTTAGGACAGGGTGGTCGCGAGCAGTACTTC.

CDR3 sequence reads: CASSGASGRVETQYF. The CDR3 coding sequence is TGTGCCAGCAGCGGGGCTAGCGGTCGGGTAGAGACCCAGTACTTC. The chain carries TRBV7-9 and TRBJ2-5, with TRBD2 matching over 7 bases. This CDR3 is 15 amino acids long. The germline V gene encodes CDR1 SEHNR and CDR2 FQNEAQ (reference sequence). V was clipped by 5 bases and J by 4 bases; unmatched bases: 10. The variable domain in full, with the rest retrieved from reference TRBV7-9 and TRBJ2-5, is DTGVSQNPRHKITKRGQNVTFRCDPISEHNRLYWYRQTLGQGPEFLTYFQNEAQLEKSRLLSDRFSAERPKGSFSTLEIQRTEQGDSAMYLCASSGASGRVETQYFGPGTRLLVL.

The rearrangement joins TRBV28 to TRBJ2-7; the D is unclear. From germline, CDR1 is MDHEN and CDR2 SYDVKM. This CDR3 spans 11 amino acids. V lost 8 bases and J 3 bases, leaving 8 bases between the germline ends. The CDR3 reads CASADFYEQYF. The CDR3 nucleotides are TGTGCCAGCGCTGATTTCTACGAGCAGTACTTC.

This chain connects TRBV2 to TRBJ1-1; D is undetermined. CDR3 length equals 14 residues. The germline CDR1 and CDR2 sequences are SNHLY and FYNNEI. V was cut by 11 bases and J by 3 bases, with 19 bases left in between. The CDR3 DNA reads TGTGCCCTCGACCCGAGTGTAGCCCACACTGAAGCTTTCTTT. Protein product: CALDPSVAHTEAFF.

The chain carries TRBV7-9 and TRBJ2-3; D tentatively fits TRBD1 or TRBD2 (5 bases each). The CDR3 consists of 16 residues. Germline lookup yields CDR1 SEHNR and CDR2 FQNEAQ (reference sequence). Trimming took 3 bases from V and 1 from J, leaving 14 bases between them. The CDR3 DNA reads TGTGCCAGCAGCTTTGGGACCCCGGCCGGCACAGATACGCAGTATTTT. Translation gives CASSFGTPAGTDTQYF.

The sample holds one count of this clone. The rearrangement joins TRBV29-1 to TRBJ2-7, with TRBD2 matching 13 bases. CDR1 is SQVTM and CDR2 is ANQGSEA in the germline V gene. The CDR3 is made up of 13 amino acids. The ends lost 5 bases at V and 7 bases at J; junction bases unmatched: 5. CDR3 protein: CSVILAGGREQYF. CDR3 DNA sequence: TGCAGCGTTATACTAGCGGGAGGGCGGGAGCAGTACTTC.